The 6 T cell receptor beta chains below come from one sample, sequenced in a study of T cell changes during pregnancy in multiple sclerosis. Data came from immunoSEQ multiplex PCR; TCRdb stores just in-frame clones and leaves some out. The sample includes approximately 30,000 clones, about nine tenths seen only once; the top ten take 0.45% to 0.7%. Sample: CD4+ T cells from peripheral blood mononuclear cells, taken in the first trimester of pregnancy. The receptors here all came from a female donor in good health, enrolled as a control in a pregnancy study.

The gene calls are TRBV28 and TRBJ1-1; TRBD1 is a possible D gene (5 bases). V shed 7 bases and J shed 0 bases, with 12 bases lying between them. The CDR3 totals 14 residues. The germline gives CDR1 MDHEN, CDR2 SYDVKM. As DNA, the CDR3 is TGTGCCAGCACTTTGGGGACTGTGAACACTGAAGCTTTCTTT. It specifies CASTLGTVNTEAFF.

The rearrangement links TRBV11-3 to TRBJ1-1; 7 bases map to TRBD1. CDR1 SGHNT and CDR2 YENEEA come from the germline V gene. This CDR3 region has 12 residues. J gave up 8 bases and V 5 bases, and 5 bases lay outside the gene matches. The CDR3, as DNA: TGTGCCAGCAGCGGGGCGGACAGGGAAGCTTTCTTT. The encoded protein is CASSGADREAFF.

V is TRBV18 and J is TRBJ2-5; no reliable D call. Trimming removed 3 bases at V and 4 bases at J, with 3 bases between. This CDR3 region has 11 residues. CDR1 KGHSH and CDR2 LQKENI come from the germline V gene. CDR3 protein: CASSPSETQYF. The CDR3 DNA follows: TGTGCCAGCTCACCCTCAGAGACCCAGTACTTC. Variable domain in full (rest from reference TRBV18 and TRBJ2-5): NAGVMQNPRHLVRRRGQEARLRCSPMKGHSHVYWYRQLPEEGLKFMVYLQKENIIDESGMPKERFSAEFPKEGPSILRIQQVVRGDSAAYFCASSPSETQYFGPGTRLLVL.

The rearrangement links TRBV7-6 to TRBJ2-5; 10 bases map to TRBD1. The CDR3 length is 13 residues. The trim removed 5 bases at V and 7 bases at J, leaving 4 bases unmatched. CDR1 is SGHVS and CDR2 is FNYEAQ in the germline V gene. The CDR3 DNA sequence: TGTGCCAGCAGCACGGACAGGGGGGGGACCCAGTACTTC. The encoded protein is CASSTDRGGTQYF.

The V and J genes are TRBV7-8 and TRBJ2-7; 8 nucleotides line up with TRBD1. From germline, CDR1 is SGHVS and CDR2 FQNEAQ. This CDR3 is built from 15 residues. V was clipped by 5 bases and J by 2 bases; unmatched bases: 8. Written as DNA, the CDR3 is TGTGCCAGCAGCCCGCACGGACAGGGAGCCTACGAGCAGTACTTC. Protein: CASSPHGQGAYEQYF.

The rearrangement links TRBV19 to TRBJ2-5; TRBD2 matches at 9 bases. CDR1 and CDR2 (germline): LNHDA, SQIVND (reference sequence). The V gene end was trimmed by 6 bases and the J gene end by 2 bases; junction bases not matched to a gene: 13. This CDR3 is built from 17 residues. CDR3 sequence (DNA): TGTGCCAGTAGCTTCCAAGCGGGGGGACTAATGCAAGAGACCCAGTACTTC. This translates into CASSFQAGGLMQETQYF.